This T cell receptor beta chain was identified in a study of T cell changes during pregnancy in multiple sclerosis. This CDR3 is 13 amino acids long. V was clipped by 10 bases and J by 5 bases; unmatched bases: 6. CDR1 and CDR2 from the germline V gene are ENHRY and SYGVKD. Sequenced by immunoSEQ multiplex PCR; TCRdb stores in-frame clones only, minus some. This sample carries approximately 80,000 clones, less than 95% of them seen once, and the ten largest clones take 2.5%. The clonotype comes from a female donor with multiple sclerosis, enrolled in a pregnancy study. The chain uses TRBV10-3 and TRBJ2-1; 9 positions agree with TRBD1. The sample in question was peripheral blood, obtained in the third trimester of pregnancy. The CDR3 DNA sequence: TGTGCCAGCACAGGGGGCATCGACAATGAGCAGTTCTTC. Protein: CASTGGIDNEQFF.